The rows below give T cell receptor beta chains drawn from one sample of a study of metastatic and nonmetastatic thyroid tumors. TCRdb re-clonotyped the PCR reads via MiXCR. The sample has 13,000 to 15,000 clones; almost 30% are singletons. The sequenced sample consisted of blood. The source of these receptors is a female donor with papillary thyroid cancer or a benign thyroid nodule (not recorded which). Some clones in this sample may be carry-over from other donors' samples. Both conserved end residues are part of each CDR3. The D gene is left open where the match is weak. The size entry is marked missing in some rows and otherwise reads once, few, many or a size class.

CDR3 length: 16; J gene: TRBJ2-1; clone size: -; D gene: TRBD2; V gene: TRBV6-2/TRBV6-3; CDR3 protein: CASSSTSGSSYNEQFF; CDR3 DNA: TGTGCCAGCAGCTCAACTAGCGGGAGCTCCTACAATGAGCAGTTCTTC
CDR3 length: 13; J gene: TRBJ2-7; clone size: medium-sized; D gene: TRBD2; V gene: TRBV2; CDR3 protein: CASSSAGGYEQYF; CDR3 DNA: TGTGCCAGCAGTTCAGCGGGGGGTTACGAGCAGTACTTC
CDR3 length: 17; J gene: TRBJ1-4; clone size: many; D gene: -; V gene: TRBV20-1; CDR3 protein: CSAGGAQARGVNEKLFF; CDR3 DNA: TGCAGTGCCGGTGGGGCACAGGCTAGGGGCGTTAATGAAAAACTGTTTTTT
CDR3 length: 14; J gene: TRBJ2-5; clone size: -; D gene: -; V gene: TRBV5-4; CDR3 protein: CASSFGGGTETLYF; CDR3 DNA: -
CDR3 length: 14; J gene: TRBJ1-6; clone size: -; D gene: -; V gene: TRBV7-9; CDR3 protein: CASSYSDPNSPLHF; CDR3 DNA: TGTGCCAGCAGTTACAGCGACCCAAATTCACCCCTCCACTTT
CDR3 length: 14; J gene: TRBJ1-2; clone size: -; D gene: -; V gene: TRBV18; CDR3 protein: CASSPKGPTYGYTF; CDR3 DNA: TGTGCCAGCTCACCGAAGGGACCAACCTATGGCTACACCTTC
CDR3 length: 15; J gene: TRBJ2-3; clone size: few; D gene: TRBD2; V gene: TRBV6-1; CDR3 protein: CASSRLAGETDTQYF; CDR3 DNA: TGTGCCAGCAGTCGACTAGCGGGAGAAACAGATACGCAGTATTTT
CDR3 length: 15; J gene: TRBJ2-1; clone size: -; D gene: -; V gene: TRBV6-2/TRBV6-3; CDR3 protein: CASSYGMTSYDEQFF; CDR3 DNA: TGTGCCAGCAGTTACGGTATGACCTCCTACGATGAGCAGTTCTTC
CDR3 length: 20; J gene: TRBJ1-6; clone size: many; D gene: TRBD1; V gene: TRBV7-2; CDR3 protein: CASSTRDRRFVGPYNSPLHF; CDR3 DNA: TGTGCCAGCAGCACTCGGGACAGGAGATTCGTTGGTCCCTATAATTCACCCCTCCACTTT
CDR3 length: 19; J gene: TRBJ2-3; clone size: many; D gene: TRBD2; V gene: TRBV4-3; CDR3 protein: CASSLEIAGGAGGTDTQYF; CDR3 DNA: TGCGCCAGCAGCCTCGAGATAGCGGGAGGGGCCGGGGGCACAGATACGCAGTATTTT
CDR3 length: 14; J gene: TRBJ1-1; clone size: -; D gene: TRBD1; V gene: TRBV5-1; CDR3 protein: CASGDRGLGTEAFF; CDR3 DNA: TGCGCCAGCGGGGACAGGGGGCTGGGCACTGAAGCTTTCTTT
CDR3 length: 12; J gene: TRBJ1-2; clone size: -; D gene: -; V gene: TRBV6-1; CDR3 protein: CAISQVGPGYTF; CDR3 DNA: TGTGCCATAAGTCAGGTTGGACCGGGCTACACCTTC
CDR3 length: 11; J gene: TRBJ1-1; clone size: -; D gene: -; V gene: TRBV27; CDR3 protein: CASIANTEAFF; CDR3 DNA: TGTGCCAGCATAGCGAACACTGAAGCTTTCTTT
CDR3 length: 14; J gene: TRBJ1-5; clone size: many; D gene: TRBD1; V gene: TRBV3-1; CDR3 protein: CASSPVTGEQPQHF; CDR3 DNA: TGTGCCAGCAGCCCAGTTACAGGGGAACAGCCCCAGCATTTT
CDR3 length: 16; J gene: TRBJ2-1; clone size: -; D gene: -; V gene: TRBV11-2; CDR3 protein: CASSLVGLVPFNEQFF; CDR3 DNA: TGTGCCAGCAGCTTAGTTGGGCTAGTGCCTTTTAATGAGCAGTTCTTC
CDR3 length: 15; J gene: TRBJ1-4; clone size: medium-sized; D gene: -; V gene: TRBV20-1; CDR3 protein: CSARDRRAGNEKLFF; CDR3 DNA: TGCAGTGCTAGAGATCGGCGGGCTGGTAATGAAAAACTGTTTTTT
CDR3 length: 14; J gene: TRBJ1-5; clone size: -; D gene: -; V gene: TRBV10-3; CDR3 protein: CANKHTGLGQPQHF; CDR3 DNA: TGTGCCAACAAACACACAGGGTTGGGTCAGCCCCAGCATTTT
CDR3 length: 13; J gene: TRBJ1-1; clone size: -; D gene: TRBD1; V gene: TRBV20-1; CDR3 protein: CSARVPGGSVAFF; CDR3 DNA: TGCAGTGCTAGAGTACCAGGGGGGAGCGTTGCTTTCTTT
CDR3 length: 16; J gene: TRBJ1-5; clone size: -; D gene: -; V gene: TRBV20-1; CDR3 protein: CSARPSPGVINQPQHF; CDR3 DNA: TGCAGTGCTAGGCCATCCCCCGGGGTGATCAATCAGCCCCAGCATTTT